This T cell receptor beta chain was identified in a study of long-term antiretroviral therapy in people with HIV (dated by TCRdb to the early 2020s). In terms of the full investigation: The earliest samples were collected about a decade before the 2015 WHO recommendation for immediate ART, when ART was typically delayed until CD4 counts fell. Among the approximately 32 participants with HIV, eleven were female. Whether ART initiation and durable HIV suppression were associated with changes in peripheral blood TRB repertoire composition and diversity was tested in a retrospective serial study. A total of 192 cryopreserved PBMC samples were contributed to the cohort by 30 adults with confirmed HIV infection, with samples collected serially over a mean of roughly six years (range 1-12). No cross-contamination during QIAcube processing was seen in test extractions of a monoclonal T-cell line run alongside 30 to 35 polyclonal samples.

The CDR3 sequence holds 16 residues, the cysteine and phenylalanine included. Kept here is only the CDR3 DNA, which spans 48 bases and is read in frame from base 1. Looking up the germline V gene yields CDR1 MDHEN and CDR2 SYDVKM. V and J lose 4 bases and 3 bases, and a span of 17 bases separates them. Sequencing of the TRB variable region was done with the immunoSEQ hsTCRB v3.0 assay at survey level resolution. The target sequencing depth for TRB was roughly 35,000-50,000 T-cell genomes per sample. TRB libraries were pooled and sequenced on an Illumina MiSeq using a v3 150-cycle kit. Processing in the source paper ran as follows. Repertoire analysis was run in R within a reproducible Nextflow workflow that covered QC, data transformation and analysis. LymphoSeq2, an R package for AIRR-Seq data exploration, was used to implement custom analyses. After excluding a handful of samples that yielded fewer than 5000 total TRB sequences, some 180 HIV repertoires remained for analysis. Among the 170 to 200 HIV repertoires that were kept, 59 were collected before ART initiation and 120 to 140 were collected after ART initiation. Each repertoire was downsampled to 5000 TRB nucleotide sequences, and summary statistics were averaged across 100 downsampling iterations. The analysis kept only TRB sequences whose CDR3 regions were at least seven amino acids long. Diversity was measured with a Shannon entropy-derived clonality score and the Gini coefficient. In the repertoire networks, any two of the top 5000 CDR3 amino acid sequences were linked whenever the two sequences differed by an edit distance of one. For TRB CDR3 amino acid sequences, GLIPH2 was used to predict antigen specificity groups and MHC restriction. Known CMV, EBV, HIV or tissue antigen associations were flagged by matching CDR3 amino acid sequences against VDJdb and McPAS-TCR. Pre-ART, post-ART and control groups were compared with Wilcoxon signed-rank tests and Holm-Bonferroni correction. The immuneACCESS repertoire file appears here via TCRdb, limited to in-frame rearrangements. These files lack a portion of the clones; in checked studies, under half of the deficit traces to unresolved V genes, and the cause of the others is not known. The V and J calls and clone size are taken from that table; D and trimming were inferred from the DNA. Here the sample has 25,000 to 35,000 clones; roughly 87% occur a single time. More than 0.9% of the sample rests with the top ten.

Of note for this clone: No cognate antigen has been identified for it. No per-base quality is available; no much larger clone lies one base away.

To be included, a participant needed at least one PBMC sample from before ART initiation plus at least two post-ART samples. Treatment was received in the United States of America by all participants with HIV. Before DNA extraction, cryopreserved samples containing roughly 0.85-11 million PBMC were thawed and washed. At the time of the earliest PBMC sample, participants with HIV were aged between 23 and 54 years. Per participant, PBMC samples came from 1-4 timepoints prior to ART initiation and 2-8 timepoints following ART initiation, for a median of 7 samples. For every participant, serial HIV viral load, CD4+ T-cell count, ART history and demographic data were obtained. Genomic DNA was extracted from unsorted PBMC with a Qiagen kit on a QIAcube, processed in batches of 12 samples. Study-wide conclusions, independent of this receptor: ART initiation was associated with a significant increase in TRB diversity, but diversity stayed significantly below transplant donor controls even after long-term ART. No data were available on ART adherence, viral resistance or therapy changes, limiting inferences about post-ART repertoire changes. Limited PBMC availability meant only the TCR beta chain was sequenced, without alpha chain pairing. Expanded TRB clones identified before ART initiation dominated the repertoire across all time points, though the dominance fluctuated and decreased in many PLHIV after ART. Compared with controls, HIV repertoires had narrower CDR3 length ranges, and the network structure pointed to an antigen-experienced repertoire that shifted only slightly toward naive after ART. Because cell numbers in pre-ART samples were limited, unsorted PBMC were profiled instead of sorted CD4+ and CD8+ T cells. The samples span the years 2004 to 2017, and the ART regimens used at that time may not be as effective as current regimens.

This chain is built from TRBV28 and TRBJ2-3, with a tentative D gene TRBD2 over 6 matching bases. This sequence originates from a man aged 45-65 years with HIV. The source was unsorted PBMCs, collected 2 years after starting antiretroviral therapy. The CDR3 region reads CASSSRLEYQTDTQYF. The DNA sequence is as follows: TGTGCCAGCAGTTCGCGACTAGAATATCAAACAGATACGCAGTATTTT.